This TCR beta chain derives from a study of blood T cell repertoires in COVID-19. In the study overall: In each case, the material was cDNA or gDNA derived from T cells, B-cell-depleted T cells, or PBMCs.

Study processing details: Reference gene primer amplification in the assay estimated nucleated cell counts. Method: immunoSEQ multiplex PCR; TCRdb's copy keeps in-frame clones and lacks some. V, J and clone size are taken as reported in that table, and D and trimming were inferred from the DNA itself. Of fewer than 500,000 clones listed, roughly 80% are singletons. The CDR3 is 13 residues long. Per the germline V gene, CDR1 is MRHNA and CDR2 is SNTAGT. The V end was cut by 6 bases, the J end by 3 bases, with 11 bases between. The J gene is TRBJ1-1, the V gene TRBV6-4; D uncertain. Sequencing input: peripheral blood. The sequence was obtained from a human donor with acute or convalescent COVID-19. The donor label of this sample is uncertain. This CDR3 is CASREQRYTEAFF. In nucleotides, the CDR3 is TGTGCCAGCAGGGAACAGAGATACACTGAAGCTTTCTTT.